Each of the 23 T cell receptor beta chains below was sequenced from the same sample in a study of blood T cell repertoires in COVID-19. Produced via immunoSEQ multiplex PCR; TCRdb's table is partial and in-frame only. The profile covers about 200,000 clones, with around 82% appearing a single time and 10% to 15% taken by the ten largest. Material: PBMCs or T cells enriched from blood (not recorded which). The receptors come from a man aged 35-49 years who had recovered from COVID-19.

This clone was picked up one time. The chain couples TRBV18 to TRBJ2-5, with 9 bases aligning to TRBD2. Germline V gives CDR1 KGHSH, CDR2 LQKENI. CDR3 length: 15 residues. With 2 bases clipped from V and 4 bases from J, the junction kept 5 bases outside the gene matches. The CDR3 region is CASSPEGLAGETQYF. The CDR3 coding sequence is TGTGCCAGCTCACCAGAGGGACTAGCAGGAGAGACCCAGTACTTC.

This clone was seen a single time. The V and J genes are TRBV7-9 and TRBJ1-6, with 9 bases aligning to TRBD1. CDR1 SEHNR and CDR2 FQNEAQ come from the germline V gene (reference sequence). The CDR3 has 15 residues. V trimming: 5 bases; J trimming: 10 bases; junction bases outside the gene matches: 9. For the CDR3, the DNA is TGTGCCAGCAGCCGCCGGACAGGGGAGGACTCACCCCTCCACTTT. It translates to CASSRRTGEDSPLHF.

This clone appeared a single time. The rearrangement uses TRBV18 and TRBJ1-6; TRBD1 aligns across 9 bases. The V and J ends lost 3 bases and 7 bases, in that order; junction bases with no gene match: 1. Germline V gene data show CDR1 as KGHSH and CDR2 as LQKENI. CDR3 length: 14 residues. The chain's CDR3 is CASSPGTGNSPLHF. CDR3 DNA sequence: TGTGCCAGCTCACCGGGGACAGGGAATTCACCCCTCCACTTT.

Here the CDR3 reads CSVERTSGDTGELFF. CDR3 DNA sequence: TGCAGCGTTGAGCGGACTAGCGGGGACACCGGGGAGCTGTTTTTT. The chain employs TRBV29-1 and TRBJ2-2, with 12 nucleotides matching TRBD2. The CDR3 runs to 15 residues. Germline CDR1 is SQVTM and CDR2 is ANQGSEA. V trimming: 3 bases; J trimming: 3 bases; junction bases outside the gene matches: 2.

The chain joins TRBV3-1 (or the pseudogene TRBV3-2) to TRBJ2-1, with 9 bases that match TRBD2. The CDR3 has 17 amino acids. V dropped 7 bases and J dropped 0; count of bases not matched to a gene: 10. The germline CDR1 and CDR2 sequences are LGHDT and YNNKEL (reference sequence). This chain's CDR3 is CASTTGPSGVSYNEQFF. DNA for the CDR3: TGTGCCAGCACCACGGGGCCTAGCGGGGTCTCCTACAATGAGCAGTTCTTC.

This rearrangement joins TRBV7-9 to TRBJ2-7; 8 bases align to TRBD1. This CDR3 comprises 14 residues. Looked up from germline, CDR1 is SEHNR and CDR2 is FQNEAQ (reference sequence). The V segment lost 5 bases and the J segment 3 bases; nucleotides outside the gene matches: 6. CDR3: CASSTTGAHYEQYV. CDR3 bases: TGTGCCAGCAGCACGACAGGGGCTCACTACGAGCAGTACGTC.

The J gene is TRBJ1-1, the V gene TRBV29-1, with D perhaps TRBD1 (5 bases). Trimming stripped 5 bases from V and 3 bases from J, with 10 bases between. This CDR3 comprises 12 residues. The V gene's germline CDR1 is SQVTM and CDR2 ANQGSEA. As DNA, the CDR3 is TGCAGCGTTCAGGGTGATTACACTGAAGCTTTCTTT. Translated, it gives CSVQGDYTEAFF.

The rearrangement joins TRBV27 to TRBJ1-5, with 7 nucleotides matching TRBD1. Germline lookup yields CDR1 MNHEY and CDR2 SMNVEV (reference sequence). Trimming took 4 bases from V and 7 from J; bases not matched to a gene: 7. The CDR3 contains 14 residues. The CDR3: CASSSGGMDQPQHF. CDR3 nucleotide sequence: TGTGCCAGCAGTTCAGGGGGGATGGACCAGCCCCAGCATTTT.

The chain joins TRBV5-6 to TRBJ2-3, with D perhaps TRBD2 (6 bases). The CDR3 runs to 13 residues. The V gene lost 3 bases and the J gene lost 11 bases, with 16 bases spanning the gap. Germline-derived CDR1 and CDR2 are SGHDT and YYEEEE. The CDR3 nucleotides read TGTGCCAGCAGCTCCTTTCGTTCGGGGGAGCAGTATTTT. This sequence encodes CASSSFRSGEQYF.

The chain employs TRBV12-2 and TRBJ1-2. TRBV12-2 is a recognized pseudogene. The CDR3 spans 12 residues. The CDR3 spells CASRFTAEGYTF. Written as DNA, the CDR3 is TGTGCAAGTCGCTTCACGGCGGAGGGCTACACCTTC.

The rearrangement links TRBV6-1 to TRBJ1-2, with D tentatively TRBD1 (5 bases). The V gene lost 0 bases and the J gene lost 8 bases, with 13 bases spanning the gap. Per germline, CDR1 MNHNS and CDR2 SASEGT. The CDR3 consists of 14 residues. The CDR3 bases are TGTGCCAGCAGTGAAGCGGTGGGCAGGGAAGGCTACACCTTC. Translated: CASSEAVGREGYTF.

This chain uses TRBV30 with TRBJ2-1; 9 bases align to TRBD2. Germline V gene data show CDR1 as GTSNPN and CDR2 as SVGIG (reference sequence). This CDR3 region has 15 residues. With V trimmed by 0 bases and J by 8 bases, 8 bases remained unmatched. CDR3 coding DNA: TGTGCCTGGAGTGTAGGCGGGAGGGCCCTCGATGAGCAGTTCTTC. Its protein is CAWSVGGRALDEQFF.

This chain's CDR3 is CASRLDGENTEAFF. The DNA for the CDR3 is TGTGCCAGTAGACTAGACGGAGAGAACACTGAAGCTTTCTTT. This chain uses TRBV19 with TRBJ1-1; D unclear. The germline CDR1 and CDR2 sequences are LNHDA and SQIVND (reference sequence). The germline V and J ends were trimmed by 6 bases and 1 base, with 12 bases remaining between them. The CDR3 loop spans 14 amino acids.

The chain joins TRBV4-1 to TRBJ2-3; 15 positions agree with TRBD2. The CDR3 runs 18 residues. Germline values: CDR1 MGHRA, CDR2 YSYEKL. V gave up 2 bases and J gave up 3 bases; unmatched junction bases: 6. The CDR3 spells CASSQPGLAGGGTDTQYF. Written as DNA, the CDR3 is TGCGCCAGCAGCCAACCAGGACTAGCGGGAGGGGGAACAGATACGCAGTATTTT.

The chain employs TRBV2 and TRBJ2-7; the match to TRBD1 covers 7 bases. The CDR3 length is 13 residues. V gave up 6 bases and J gave up 3 bases; unmatched junction bases: 5. Looked up from germline, CDR1 is SNHLY and CDR2 is FYNNEI. The CDR3: CASRRTGIYEQYV. The DNA for the CDR3 is TGTGCCAGCAGGAGGACAGGCATCTACGAGCAGTACGTC.

The chain links TRBV4-3 to TRBJ2-2; TRBD1 aligns across 9 bases. The V and J ends lost 5 bases and 5 bases, in that order; junction bases with no gene match: 3. The CDR3 covers 14 residues. Looked up from germline, CDR1 is LGHNA and CDR2 is YSLEER. CDR3 in DNA: TGCGCCAGCAGCACGGGACAGGGAACCGGGGAGCTGTTTTTT. Protein: CASSTGQGTGELFF.

This chain connects TRBV5-5 to TRBJ2-1; D perhaps matches TRBD2 (5 bases). Trimming took 5 bases from V and 12 from J, leaving 15 bases between them. This CDR3 has 12 amino acids. The germline gives CDR1 SGHKS, CDR2 YYEKEE (reference sequence). The CDR3 here is CASRREQEGQFF. The CDR3 coding sequence is TGTGCCAGCAGGAGGGAGCAGGAAGGGCAGTTCTTC.

V gene TRBV10-3 combines with J gene TRBJ1-1; TRBD1 agrees at 7 bases. Germline-derived CDR1 and CDR2 are ENHRY and SYGVKD. Losses at the gene ends were 4 bases for V and 2 bases for J; bases not matched to a gene: 13. There are 17 residues in the CDR3. CDR3 nucleotides: TGTGCCATCAGTGGCTTTCTTCCGGGACAGCCAAACACTGAAGCTTTCTTT. Protein sequence: CAISGFLPGQPNTEAFF.

V usage is TRBV5-1 and J usage is TRBJ2-5; 9 bases fit TRBD2. The V segment lost 3 bases and the J segment 2 bases; nucleotides outside the gene matches: 5. The germline V gene encodes CDR1 SGHRS and CDR2 YFSETQ. The length of the CDR3 is 15 residues. The CDR3 coding sequence is TGCGCCAGCAGCTCGACTAGCGGATATCAAGAGACCCAGTACTTC. Translation: CASSSTSGYQETQYF.

The chain joins TRBV4-3 to TRBJ1-6; possible D gene TRBD1, 5 bases. CDR3 size: 17 residues. V was shortened by 0 bases and J by 7 bases, with 16 bases between the two germline ends. Per germline, CDR1 LGHNA and CDR2 YSLEER. The CDR3 protein is CASSQEIQAVPNSPLHF. The CDR3 coding sequence is TGCGCCAGCAGCCAAGAGATACAGGCCGTTCCGAATTCACCCCTCCACTTT.

This clone was observed once. The rearrangement joins TRBV12-3 or TRBV12-4 to TRBJ2-1; TRBD2 might be the D (5 bases). The CDR3 consists of 13 residues. Trimming cost V 2 bases and J 8 bases, with 10 bases left between them. In nucleotides, the CDR3 is TGTGCCAGCAGTTTAATGGGCGGGTATGAGCAGTTCTTC. It codes for CASSLMGGYEQFF.

The chain joins TRBV5-1 to TRBJ1-4; tentative D call: TRBD1 (5 bases). Germline lookup yields CDR1 SGHRS and CDR2 YFSETQ. CDR3 length: 15 amino acids. Trimming took off 1 base at V and 0 bases at J, with 7 bases between the two ends. As DNA, the CDR3 is TGCGCCAGCAGCTTGACGACAGCAACTAATGAAAAACTGTTTTTT. Translated, it gives CASSLTTATNEKLFF.

This clone appeared a single time. V and J are TRBV4-2 and TRBJ1-2; no clear D. V shed 6 bases and J shed 6 bases, with 14 bases lying between them. Looked up from germline, CDR1 is LGHNA and CDR2 is YNFKEQ. This CDR3 has 13 amino acids. The CDR3 sequence is CASRQSGFDGYTF. For the CDR3, the DNA is TGTGCCAGCAGGCAATCCGGGTTCGATGGCTACACCTTC.